These 24 T cell receptor beta chains were all obtained from the same sample, sequenced in a study of neurological immune-mediated disorders. One entry per CDR3 protein, called by TCRdb with MiXCR from the 5' RACE reads. The sample records under 50,000 distinct CDR3 sequences, around 10% being singletons. Sample: CD4+ T cells from blood. These receptors were obtained from a woman in her thirties with HTLV-1-associated myelopathy (HAM/TSP).

This clonotype was detected many times. The chain combines TRBV10-2 with TRBJ1-1, with no clear D. The CDR3 covers 17 residues. Germline V gene sequence: CDR1 WSHSY, CDR2 SAAADI. The V end was cut by 0 bases, the J end by 3 bases, with 17 bases between. Here the CDR3 reads CASSESPVWVRDTEAFF. In DNA, the CDR3 is TGCGCCAGCAGTGAGTCACCAGTCTGGGTTCGGGACACTGAAGCTTTCTTT.

This clonotype was seen at least ten times. The chain couples TRBV10-3 to TRBJ1-2; D gene unclear. V gave up 10 bases and J gave up 4 bases, with 16 bases separating them. This CDR3 spans 13 amino acids. The germline CDR1 and CDR2 sequences are ENHRY and SYGVKD. The CDR3 sequence: CATQGPLFYGYTF. The CDR3 DNA sequence: TGTGCCACCCAAGGACCGCTCTTCTATGGCTACACCTTC.

In its sample, this clonotype was seen many times. The genes are TRBV20-1 and TRBJ2-4, with D unresolved. Germline loops: CDR1 DFQATT, CDR2 SNEGSKA (reference sequence). V lost 2 bases to trimming and J lost 2 bases, with 19 bases between them. The length of the CDR3 is 17 residues. CDR3 in DNA: TGCAGTGCTAGACCCCGGAGACCCCCGCCCCCCAAAAACATTCAGTACTTC. It codes for CSARPRRPPPPKNIQYF.

The table lists this clonotype with many counts. The chain couples TRBV20-1 to TRBJ2-1; D is ambiguous. This CDR3 contains 13 residues. V lost 6 bases, J lost 1 base, and 10 bases lay in between. Germline CDR1 DFQATT, CDR2 SNEGSKA (reference sequence). Written as DNA, the CDR3 is TGCAGTGCCGCCGGCCCGTCCTACAATGAGCAGTTCTTC. Amino acid sequence: CSAAGPSYNEQFF.

In this sample, this clonotype turned up many times. The chain employs TRBV5-1 and TRBJ2-2; 9 nucleotides line up with TRBD2. The V gene end was trimmed by 5 bases and the J gene end by 6 bases; junction bases not matched to a gene: 5. The germline V gene has CDR1 SGHRS and CDR2 YFSETQ. The CDR3 covers 14 residues. The DNA of the CDR3 is TGCGCCAGCAGATTAGCGGGGGAAGCCGGGGAGCTGTTTTTT. Amino acid sequence: CASRLAGEAGELFF.

This clonotype was picked up many times. This sequence joins TRBV5-1 and TRBJ2-7; 7 nucleotides match TRBD1. Germline loops: CDR1 SGHRS, CDR2 YFSETQ. The V gene end was trimmed by 3 bases and the J gene end by 3 bases; junction bases not matched to a gene: 3. The CDR3 is 13 residues long. CDR3: CASSYGQDYEQYF. In DNA, the CDR3 is TGCGCCAGCAGCTATGGACAGGACTACGAGCAGTACTTC.

This clonotype showed up many times. As DNA, the CDR3 is TGTGCCAGCAGTTCCACAGGGGGACTAGCGGGGAAAACCTCCTACGAGCAGTACTTC. Amino acid sequence: CASSSTGGLAGKTSYEQYF. This chain links TRBV6-5 with TRBJ2-7, with TRBD2 matching 13 bases. CDR3 length: 19 residues. The germline gives CDR1 MNHEY, CDR2 SVGAGI. V gave up 4 bases and J gave up 0 bases; unmatched junction bases: 12.

Notes on this clonotype: Because the CDR3's place on the DNA is in doubt, the DNA is left out and the CDR3 is given as listed by TCRdb. The chain joins TRBV5-1 to TRBJ2-7; the table assigns TRBD2, which was not confirmed against the DNA. The length of the CDR3 is 19 amino acids, counting both ends. CDR1 is SGHRS, CDR2 YFSETQ, per germline. CDR3 protein: CASSFYICSARDSVSEQYF.

This clonotype has at least ten counts. V is TRBV11-3 and J is TRBJ2-1, with D perhaps matching TRBD2 (6 bases). Germline assignment: CDR1 SGHNT and CDR2 YENEEA. V lost 2 bases to trimming and J lost 3 bases, with 11 bases between them. This CDR3 has 15 residues. The CDR3 region is CASSLTGEDYNEQFF. DNA for the CDR3: TGTGCCAGCAGCTTAACGGGGGAAGACTACAATGAGCAGTTCTTC. The full variable domain, in which reference TRBV11-3 and TRBJ2-1 provide the parts outside the CDR3, is EAGVVQSPRYKIIEKKQPVAFWCNPISGHNTLYWYLQNLGQGPELLIRYENEEAVDDSQLPKDRFSAERLKGVDSTLKIQPAELGDSAVYLCASSLTGEDYNEQFFGPGTRLTVL.

The table lists this clonotype with many counts. This sequence joins TRBV12-3 or TRBV12-4 and TRBJ1-2; D possibly corresponds to TRBD1 (6 bases). V lost 7 bases and J lost 3, with 18 bases in between. The CDR3 contains 15 residues. The CDR3 nucleotides are TGTGCCAGCAAAAAGGGGACACCCTTGGACTATGGCTACACCTTC. Translated: CASKKGTPLDYGYTF.

The table lists this clonotype with many counts. The rearrangement joins TRBV19 to TRBJ1-2, with D possibly being TRBD1 (6 bases). The CDR3 extends over 13 amino acids. Germline V gives CDR1 LNHDA, CDR2 SQIVND (reference sequence). V lost 2 bases and J lost 6, with 10 bases in between. The DNA for the CDR3 is TGTGCCAGTAGTATACAGGGGTTTGATGGCTACACCTTC. Translating it yields CASSIQGFDGYTF.

This clonotype was seen ten or more times. For the CDR3, the DNA is TGTGCCAGCAGCCGATCAACTACTAGTCACAATGAGCAGTTCTTC. It encodes CASSRSTTSHNEQFF. This chain uses TRBV3-1 with TRBJ2-1, with D maybe TRBD2 (5 bases). The V gene lost 4 bases and the J gene lost 5 bases, with 15 bases spanning the gap. The CDR3 consists of 15 residues. Germline V CDR1 and CDR2: LGHDT, YNNKEL (reference sequence).

In this sample, this clonotype turned up many times. This chain links TRBV5-1 with TRBJ2-3; 10 bases fit TRBD2. V gave up 6 bases and J gave up 2 bases; unmatched junction bases: 9. Germline CDR1 is SGHRS and CDR2 is YFSETQ. This CDR3 region has 16 residues. The CDR3, as DNA: TGCGCCAGCACCCTCAGGACTAGCGGAACCACAGATACGCAGTATTTT. Encoded protein: CASTLRTSGTTDTQYF.

This clonotype has only one observation. The chain is built from TRBV12-3 or TRBV12-4 and TRBJ1-2; 9 bases line up with TRBD1. The CDR3 is made up of 15 amino acids. The V segment lost 7 bases and the J segment 4 bases; nucleotides outside the gene matches: 10. The CDR3 DNA reads TGTGCCAGCACCCCGACAGGGGGTTTGGGCTATGGCTACACCTTC. Protein sequence: CASTPTGGLGYGYTF.

This clonotype was counted many times. The rearrangement links TRBV5-1 to TRBJ1-1; D is ambiguous. V was shortened by 2 bases and J by 10 bases, with 15 bases between the two germline ends. This CDR3 spans 13 amino acids. Germline V gene sequence: CDR1 SGHRS, CDR2 YFSETQ. The CDR3 protein is CASSLGDSGGAFF. For the CDR3, the DNA is TGCGCCAGCAGCTTAGGCGACTCAGGTGGAGCTTTCTTT.

This clonotype was detected ten times or more. The V and J genes are TRBV3-1 and TRBJ1-3; the D is unclear. From germline, CDR1 is LGHDT and CDR2 YNNKEL (reference sequence). Trimming removed 3 bases from V and 3 bases from J, with 6 bases in between. There are 13 residues in the CDR3. CDR3 in DNA: TGTGCCAGCAGCCAGGACGATGGAAACACCATATATTTT. The encoded protein is CASSQDDGNTIYF.

This clonotype occurred many times. This sequence joins TRBV7-9 and TRBJ1-2; 7 bases fit TRBD1. Germline V lookup: CDR1 SEHNR, CDR2 FQNEAQ (reference sequence). Trimming removed 4 bases from V and 6 bases from J; junction bases left unmatched: 2. This CDR3 is 12 amino acids long. This chain's CDR3 is CASSYDRDGYTF. The CDR3 nucleotides are TGTGCCAGCAGCTACGACAGGGATGGCTACACCTTC. Variable domain in full (rest from reference TRBV7-9 and TRBJ1-2): DTGVSQNPRHKITKRGQNVTFRCDPISEHNRLYWYRQTLGQGPEFLTYFQNEAQLEKSRLLSDRFSAERPKGSFSTLEIQRTEQGDSAMYLCASSYDRDGYTFGSGTRLTVV.

This clonotype occurred many times. The CDR3 DNA follows: TGTGCCAGCAGCTTATATAGTGTGGTTACAGATACGCAGTATTTT. It specifies CASSLYSVVTDTQYF. This chain connects TRBV7-6 to TRBJ2-3; the D is unclear. Trimming took off 2 bases at V and 3 bases at J, with 12 bases between the two ends. Germline values: CDR1 SGHVS, CDR2 FNYEAQ. This CDR3 contains 15 residues.

This clonotype was observed many times. V is TRBV7-9 and J is TRBJ2-3; 10 bases map to TRBD1. This CDR3 has 15 amino acids. Germline loops: CDR1 SEHNR, CDR2 FQNEAQ (reference sequence). Unmatched junction bases numbered 8, after V lost 6 bases and J lost 5 bases. Here the CDR3 reads CASSSGTGAGDTQYF. CDR3 in DNA: TGTGCCAGCAGTTCCGGGACAGGGGCGGGAGATACGCAGTATTTT.

Many counts were recorded for this clonotype. The chain is built from TRBV20-1 and TRBJ1-5; D uncertain. The V and J ends lost 3 bases and 2 bases respectively, with 20 bases between them. The CDR3 consists of 17 residues. Germline V gene sequence: CDR1 DFQATT, CDR2 SNEGSKA (reference sequence). The CDR3 sequence: CSARLGAAQKGNQPQHF. In DNA, the CDR3 is TGCAGTGCTAGGCTGGGTGCGGCGCAAAAGGGCAATCAGCCCCAGCATTTT.

This clonotype was observed at least ten times. The V gene is TRBV5-1, the J gene TRBJ2-3; 7 bases fit TRBD1. Germline V CDR1 and CDR2: SGHRS, YFSETQ. The junction had 6 bases not matched to a gene; V was cut back by 4 bases and J by 4 bases. CDR3 size: 14 residues. In nucleotides, the CDR3 is TGCGCCAGCAGCCTAGGGACAGTGGCAGATACGCAGTATTTT. Protein product: CASSLGTVADTQYF.

In this sample, this clonotype turned up many times. This chain connects TRBV6-5 to TRBJ1-1, with 7 bases lining up with TRBD1. Germline-derived CDR1 and CDR2 are MNHEY and SVGAGI. The CDR3 loop spans 15 amino acids. With 5 bases clipped from V and 3 bases from J, the junction kept 9 bases outside the gene matches. DNA of the CDR3: TGTGCCAGCAGTCCCCCCTCGACAGGGTACACTGAAGCTTTCTTT. Amino acid sequence: CASSPPSTGYTEAFF.

This clonotype was detected many times. The rearrangement links TRBV20-1 to TRBJ1-2; no reliable D call. The germline V gene encodes CDR1 DFQATT and CDR2 SNEGSKA (reference sequence). CDR3 size: 11 residues. V dropped 0 bases and J dropped 5 bases, with 4 bases sitting between them. The CDR3 nucleotides read TGCAGTGCTAGAGATTCTTATGGCTACACCTTC. The encoded protein is CSARDSYGYTF.

Ten or more counts support this clonotype. The chain has TRBV7-9 and TRBJ2-1, with TRBD1 matching 7 bases. CDR3 length: 14 residues. Germline loops: CDR1 SEHNR, CDR2 FQNEAQ (reference sequence). With V trimmed by 4 bases and J by 7 bases, 7 bases remained unmatched. The CDR3 DNA follows: TGTGCCAGCAGCTCTAAGGGGGCGCGGAATGAGCAGTTCTTC. Its translation: CASSSKGARNEQFF.